A selection of T cell receptor beta chains follows, all from one sample in a study of cytomegalovirus exposure and HLA in healthy donors. This table comes from immunoSEQ multiplex PCR, and its TCRdb copy is limited to in-frame clones, with some not included. Found here are approximately 90,000 clones, approximately 7.6% of them singletons; the top ten hold 2% to 2.5%. Specimen: PBMCs. These receptors were collected from a man aged 45 to 65 in good health and CMV-seronegative. Each CDR3 is given with its conserved first and last residue. A D gene is named only where the DNA matches it firmly. Size is stated for part of the rows, as once, few or many counts, or as a class when the clone is expanded.

d_call j_call clone_size v_call cdr3_nt cdr3_aa
TRBD1 TRBJ1-1 . TRBV14 TGTGCCAGCAGTGAACAGGGGAACACTGAAGCCTTCTTT CASSEQGNTEAFF
. TRBJ1-5 . TRBV2 TGTGCCACCGGGGCGGGGCCAGATAGGGCGTATCAGCCCCAGCATTTT CATGAGPDRAYQPQHF
. TRBJ1-1 few TRBV10-3 TGTGCCATCAGTGTCGGTCTGGGGCCGAACACTGAAGCTTTCTTT CAISVGLGPNTEAFF
TRBD2 TRBJ2-3 few TRBV9 TGTGCCAGCAGCTCAAGACTAGCGGGAGCTGTAGATACGCAGTATTTT CASSSRLAGAVDTQYF
. TRBJ1-3 . TRBV9 TGTGCCAGCAGCGAAGCCGGAAGGGGAACGGCCGGAAACACCATATATTTT CASSEAGRGTAGNTIYF
. TRBJ1-4 few TRBV19 TGTGCCAGTAGTATAGATCGTCTAACCCTGTTTTTT CASSIDRLTLFF
TRBD2 TRBJ2-1 few TRBV19 TGTGCCAGTAAGATGGCGGGAGGTTACAATGAGCAGTTCTTC CASKMAGGYNEQFF
. TRBJ2-7 few TRBV10-2 TGCGCCAGCAGTGTGGCTGCCTACGAGCAGTACTTC CASSVAAYEQYF
TRBD2 TRBJ2-3 . TRBV15 TGTGCCACCAGCAGCCGACTAGCGGGAGGGGCGGATACGCAGTATTTT CATSSRLAGGADTQYF
TRBD1 TRBJ2-7 few TRBV29-1 TGCAGCGTTGAACGGGGGACAGGGGGAAACGAGCAGTACTTC CSVERGTGGNEQYF
. TRBJ1-3 few TRBV5-1 TGCGCCAGCAGCTTGGCGGGGGAATTCGGAAACACCATATATTTT CASSLAGEFGNTIYF
TRBD1 TRBJ1-5 . TRBV2 TGTGCCAGCGGGACAGGGGGGCGCTTTCAGCCCCAGCATTTT CASGTGGRFQPQHF
TRBD1 TRBJ1-2 . TRBV5-5 TGTGCCAGCAGCTCAGGACAGGGGATTAACTATGGCTACACCTTC CASSSGQGINYGYTF
. TRBJ2-2 . TRBV10-1 TGCGCCAGCAGGCAGGGGAACACCGGGGAGCTGTTTTTT CASRQGNTGELFF
. TRBJ1-1 . TRBV27 TGTGCCAGCAGTTTGCAACAGGGTATGAACACTGAAGCTTTCTTT CASSLQQGMNTEAFF
. TRBJ1-1 few TRBV6-1 TGTGCCAGCAGCGGTAGGGGAGGGGGCACTGAAGCTTTCTTT CASSGRGGGTEAFF
. TRBJ1-6 . TRBV30 TGTGCCTGGAGTACGGGACTGAATTCACCCCTCCACTTT CAWSTGLNSPLHF
. TRBJ2-7 . TRBV10-2 TGCGCCAGCAGTGAGAAGGACGGGGACTACGAGCAGTACTTC CASSEKDGDYEQYF
. TRBJ1-2 few TRBV7-2 TGTGCCAGCAGCTTAAACCGGGACACCGGCTACACCTTC CASSLNRDTGYTF
TRBD1 TRBJ1-4 few TRBV7-2 TGTGCCAGCAGCTTGGGGACAGGGGGAGGTGAAAAACTGTTTTTT CASSLGTGGGEKLFF
TRBD2 TRBJ2-7 . TRBV14 TGTGCCAGCAGCTTTGGACAGCGGGGGGTTGACGAGCAGTACTTC CASSFGQRGVDEQYF
TRBD2 TRBJ2-1 . TRBV28 TGTGCCAGCTCCCCTAGCGGGAGTGGTGATGAGCAGTTCTTC CASSPSGSGDEQFF
. TRBJ2-1 few TRBV7-9 TGTGCCAGCACCCTTGGGGACGGGAGAATCTACAATGAGCAGTTCTTC CASTLGDGRIYNEQFF
. TRBJ1-1 few TRBV5-4 TGTGCCAGCAGCCTTGGGCCGGGAGAGAACACTGAAGCTTTCTTT CASSLGPGENTEAFF
TRBD2 TRBJ2-5 few TRBV5-4 TGTGCCAGCAGCTTGTTTTATGGGGGGGGAGAGACCCAGTACTTC CASSLFYGGGETQYF
. TRBJ1-4 . TRBV21-1 TGTGCCAGCAGCACGATTCACTGGACAGGGGGTTGGGAAAAACTGTTTTTT CASSTIHWTGGWEKLFF
. TRBJ2-3 few TRBV27 TGTGCCAGCAGTTTGAGTAGCGTGACAGATACGCAGTATTTT CASSLSSVTDTQYF
. TRBJ2-7 . TRBV5-5 TGTGCCAGCAGCTTGACAGCCGGGCGGGACGAGCAGTACTTC CASSLTAGRDEQYF
. TRBJ2-2 few TRBV27 TGTGCCAGCAGTTCCCCCTGGAAGCGCGGGGAGCTGTTTTTT CASSSPWKRGELFF